This T cell receptor (beta chain) is from a study of beta chain features in type 1 diabetes. Broader study findings: Sequencing the cDNA could make cells with high TCR expression show up more than they should.

This clone was observed a handful of times. Antigen unknown. Trimming took off 4 bases at V and 4 bases at J, with 16 bases between the two ends. The germline CDR1 and CDR2 sequences are MDHEN and SYDVKM. This CDR3 region has 16 residues. One heparinised blood draw averaging approximately 0.11 L was given by each donor. The authors reverse transcribed all of the isolated RNA, so sequencing captured expressed TCRB transcripts. Measured with immunoSEQ multiplex PCR; TCRdb has only the in-frame clones, and not every one. The data hold more than 350,000 clones, with 11% observed a single time. This receptor was taken from a woman between 18 and 30 years old in good health. Input material: naive CD4+ T cells from blood. The V and J genes are TRBV28 and TRBJ2-2, with D possibly matching TRBD1 (5 bases). The CDR3 DNA follows: TGTGCCAGCAGTTCCAACTCCAGGGTGTTCACCGGGGAGCTGTTTTTT. As protein: CASSSNSRVFTGELFF.